A single sample is the source of the 21 T cell receptor beta chains below, sequenced in a study of identical twins. Via MiXCR, TCRdb re-called the 5' RACE reads, giving one row per CDR3 protein. The sample consists of a few hundred thousand distinct CDR3 sequences, roughly an eighth of them appearing once. These sequences were also reported in another study, on yellow fever vaccine responses in identical twins.

The sample taken for sequencing was CD4+ T cells sorted from blood. The receptors were sampled from a woman between 18 and 30 years old in good health.

The gene calls are TRBV20-1 and TRBJ1-2, with D possibly TRBD1 on 6 matching bases. Trimming removed 1 base at V and 2 bases at J, with 17 bases between. Germline values: CDR1 DFQATT, CDR2 SNEGSKA (reference sequence). The CDR3 extends over 16 amino acids. CDR3 nucleotides: TGCAGTGCTAGAGGGTTGGCGGGGGCGCTGAACTATGGCTACACCTTC. It yields the protein CSARGLAGALNYGYTF.

This clonotype was detected only a few times. The limits of the CDR3 on the DNA are not certain, so only TCRdb's listed CDR3 is given. The chain couples TRBV11-2 to TRBJ1-1; whether TRBD1, the table's D call, matches the DNA was not checked. The CDR3 is 13 residues long, ends included. The germline gives CDR1 SGHAT, CDR2 FQNNGV. This CDR3 reads CASSLDWAGGSFF.

The chain joins TRBV19 to TRBJ2-5; D not resolved. The V gene lost 8 bases and the J gene lost 5 bases, with 12 bases spanning the gap. Germline V CDR1 and CDR2: LNHDA, SQIVND (reference sequence). This CDR3 contains 12 residues. The DNA of the CDR3 is TGTGCCAGTCAAGACGATCGGGAGACCCAGTACTTC. Its translation: CASQDDRETQYF.

J is TRBJ2-5 and V is TRBV3-1; tentative D call: TRBD2 (7 bases). Trimming took 2 bases from V and 5 from J, leaving 15 bases between them. The CDR3 spans 15 residues. Looked up from germline, CDR1 is LGHDT and CDR2 is YNNKEL (reference sequence). The CDR3 DNA reads as TGTGCCAGCAGCCAATTGGGGGGGGCCAGGGAGACCCAGTACTTC. It encodes CASSQLGGARETQYF.

This clonotype turned up a few times. A much bigger clone sits one base away, suggesting this may be a read error. V and J are TRBV5-1 and TRBJ2-1, with D possibly TRBD1 on 6 matching bases. V was pared by 0 bases and J by 4 bases, with 11 bases between. Germline CDR1 and CDR2: SGHRS and YFSETQ. The CDR3 loop spans 15 amino acids. CDR3 DNA: TGCGCCAGCAGCTTGGCGGGACAACTATACAATGAGCAGTTCTTC. Amino acid sequence: CASSLAGQLYNEQFF.

V and J are TRBV21-1 and TRBJ2-7; the tabulated D call, TRBD1, remains unverified against the DNA. TRBV21-1 is termed a pseudogene. The CDR3 is made up of 15 amino acids. Here the CDR3 DNA reads TGTGCCAGCAGCAATTACCCAGACAAGGGTCACGAGCAGTACTTC. This codes for CASSNYPDKGHEQYF.

The J gene is TRBJ2-2, the V gene TRBV29-1, with D tentatively TRBD2 (7 bases). The ends were cut back, 4 bases at V and 3 bases at J, with 18 bases in the middle. CDR1 SQVTM and CDR2 ANQGSEA come from the germline V gene. This CDR3 comprises 16 residues. CDR3: CSVVGGGLTDTGELFF. As DNA, the CDR3 is TGCAGCGTTGTTGGCGGGGGCCTCACGGACACCGGGGAGCTGTTTTTT.

This chain connects TRBV7-2 to TRBJ2-2; TRBD2 might be the D (7 bases). In germline, CDR1 is SGHTA, CDR2 FQGNSA. The length of the CDR3 is 14 residues. Trimming took 3 bases from V and 6 from J, leaving 11 bases between them. As DNA, the CDR3 is TGTGCCAGCAGCTTTAGGGGGGGCCCCGGGGAGCTGTTTTTT. The encoded protein is CASSFRGGPGELFF.

This clonotype was observed many times. The genes are TRBV12-3 or TRBV12-4 and TRBJ2-5; D tentatively fits TRBD1 or TRBD2 (5 bases each). Trimming took off 5 bases at V and 4 bases at J, with 14 bases between the two ends. The CDR3 loop spans 14 amino acids. CDR3 sequence: CASSPRPGTETQYF. CDR3 DNA: TGTGCCAGCAGTCCACGCCCAGGGACAGAGACCCAGTACTTC.

In this sample, this clonotype turned up a few times. The genes are TRBV7-9 and TRBJ2-2; a possible D gene is TRBD2 (6 bases). Germline V gives CDR1 SEHNR, CDR2 FQNEAQ (reference sequence). V lost 2 bases, J lost 8 bases, and 18 bases lay in between. The CDR3 is made up of 16 amino acids. This chain's CDR3 is CASSLRLAEKGGELFF. The CDR3 DNA is TGTGCCAGCAGCTTACGTTTAGCGGAAAAAGGAGGGGAGCTGTTTTTT.

Comment on this clonotype: One junction end does not reproduce the germline sequence, and a read error may be involved. The chain combines TRBV14 with TRBJ2-7; D is perhaps TRBD2 (6 bases). Germline V gene data show CDR1 as SGHDN and CDR2 as FVKESK. The CDR3 is 16 amino acids. The chain's CDR3 is CASSLDGTRSSYEHYF. CDR3 sequence (DNA): TGTGCCAGCAGCCTCGACGGGACTCGCAGCTCCTACGAGCATTACTTC.

The chain recombines TRBV28 with TRBJ2-7; no firm D call. This CDR3 is 16 amino acids long. The germline V and J ends were trimmed by 3 bases and 2 bases, with 17 bases remaining between them. Per germline, CDR1 MDHEN and CDR2 SYDVKM. For the CDR3, the DNA is TGTGCCAGCAGTTTGGACCCGCGCGACGGTACCTACGAGCAGTACTTC. It translates to CASSLDPRDGTYEQYF.

The rearrangement joins TRBV5-1 to TRBJ2-3, with a tentative D call TRBD2 (6 bases). CDR1 is SGHRS and CDR2 is YFSETQ in the germline V gene. The CDR3 has 18 residues. Trimming took off 0 bases at V and 3 bases at J, with 20 bases between the two ends. The CDR3 DNA sequence: TGCGCCAGCAGCTTGGCTGGCGGGATCAACTTGGGGACAGATACGCAGTATTTT. Translation: CASSLAGGINLGTDTQYF.

The V call is TRBV12-3 or TRBV12-4, the J call TRBJ2-5, with 11 bases lining up with TRBD1. V was pared by 5 bases and J by 7 bases, with 6 bases of the junction left unmatched. The CDR3 totals 14 residues. The CDR3 sequence: CASSAGQGGGTQYF. CDR3 nucleotide sequence: TGTGCCAGCAGTGCGGGACAGGGGGGAGGGACCCAGTACTTC.

This rearrangement joins TRBV3-1 to TRBJ2-4, with D tentatively TRBD1 (5 bases). The germline V and J ends were trimmed by 0 bases and 13 bases, with 10 bases remaining between them. This CDR3 comprises 12 residues. Germline CDR1 is LGHDT and CDR2 is YNNKEL (reference sequence). The CDR3 reads CASSQDRGTQYF. In DNA form, the CDR3 reads TGTGCCAGCAGCCAAGATAGGGGTACACAGTACTTC.

The table lists this clonotype with a few counts. The chain links TRBV6-1 to TRBJ2-7, with 10 bases that match TRBD1. Trimming cost V 7 bases and J 5 bases; bases outside gene matches: 8. Germline V gives CDR1 MNHNS, CDR2 SASEGT. The CDR3 consists of 14 residues. This CDR3 is CASMRDRGYHEQYF. For the CDR3, the DNA is TGTGCCAGCATGCGGGACAGGGGTTACCACGAGCAGTACTTC.

The chain uses TRBV7-2 and TRBJ2-7, with D tentatively TRBD1 or TRBD2 (5 bases each). This CDR3 has 14 residues. Between the trimmed V and J ends, which lost 2 bases and 3 bases, there was a span of 11 bases. Germline V CDR1 and CDR2: SGHTA, FQGNSA. CDR3 loop: CASSLRGSFYEQYF. The CDR3 bases are TGTGCCAGCAGCTTACGGGGCAGCTTCTACGAGCAGTACTTC.

This clonotype appeared a few times. The chain recombines TRBV7-2 with TRBJ2-3, with D perhaps TRBD1 (5 bases). The germline V gene encodes CDR1 SGHTA and CDR2 FQGNSA. Trimming left V 1 base short and J 1 base short, with 12 bases between. The CDR3 is 16 amino acids. CDR3 in DNA: TGTGCCAGCAGCTTAGGGTGGGGCAGCGGCACAGATACGCAGTATTTT. The encoded protein is CASSLGWGSGTDTQYF.

This clonotype occurred a few times. The chain carries TRBV20-1 and TRBJ2-3; 9 bases are a match to TRBD1. Germline lookup yields CDR1 DFQATT and CDR2 SNEGSKA (reference sequence). CDR3 length: 15 amino acids. The junction had 7 bases not matched to a gene; V was cut back by 0 bases and J by 6 bases. CDR3 sequence (DNA): TGCAGTGCTAGAGAACACAGGGGGCGCGTCGATACGCAGTATTTT. Its translation: CSAREHRGRVDTQYF.

This clonotype has only a few counts. The chain links TRBV27 to TRBJ2-5; D is unresolved. Germline V gene data show CDR1 as MNHEY and CDR2 as SMNVEV (reference sequence). The CDR3 is 13 amino acids. V shed 5 bases and J shed 1 base, with 8 bases lying between them. The CDR3 region is CASSRLAQETQYF. CDR3 DNA: TGTGCCAGCAGTCGATTAGCCCAAGAGACCCAGTACTTC.

The genes are TRBV20-1 and TRBJ2-3; 7 bases align to TRBD2. Germline V CDR1 and CDR2: DFQATT, SNEGSKA (reference sequence). The CDR3 length is 15 residues. Losses at the gene ends were 3 bases for V and 4 bases for J; bases not matched to a gene: 10. CDR3 bases: TGCAGTGCTAGTGATCGAGGGACTACTTCAGATACGCAGTATTTT. This codes for CSASDRGTTSDTQYF.